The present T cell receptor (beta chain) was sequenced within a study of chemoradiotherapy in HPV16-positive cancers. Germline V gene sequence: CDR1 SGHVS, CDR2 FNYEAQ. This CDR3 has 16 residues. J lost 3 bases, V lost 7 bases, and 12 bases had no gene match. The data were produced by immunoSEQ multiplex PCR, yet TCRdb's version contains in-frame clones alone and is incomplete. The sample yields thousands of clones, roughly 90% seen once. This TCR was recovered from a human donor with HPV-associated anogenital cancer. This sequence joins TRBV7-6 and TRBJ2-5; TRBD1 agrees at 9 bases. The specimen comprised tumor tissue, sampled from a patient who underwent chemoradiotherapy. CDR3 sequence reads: CASTRDRARREETQYF. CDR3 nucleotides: TGTGCCAGCACCCGGGACAGGGCTCGTCGGGAAGAGACCCAGTACTTC. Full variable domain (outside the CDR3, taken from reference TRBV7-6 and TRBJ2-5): GAGVSQSPRYKVTKRGQDVALRCDPISGHVSLYWYRQALGQGPEFLTYFNYEAQQDKSGLPNDRFSAERPEGSISTLTIQRTEQRDSAMYRCASTRDRARREETQYFGPGTRLLVL.